Sequencing of this T cell receptor beta chain was carried out in a study of vaccination effects on CD4 cells after COVID-19. Study summary: Sampling occurred a median 72 days post second dose, range 14 to 241.

TCRdb keeps only in-frame clones here, not all; method: immunoSEQ multiplex PCR. Among over 60,000 clones listed, around 74% were seen once. V lost 2 bases and J 5 bases, leaving 12 bases between the germline ends. There are 14 residues in the CDR3. CDR1 is MNHEY, CDR2 SVGEGT, per germline. CD4+ T cells specific for antigen were expanded with viral peptide pools by the ViraFEST assay before sequencing. Subsequent to less than twelve days of culture, CD4+ T cells were isolated. Participants were given two doses of BNT162b2 or mRNA-1273 vaccine. Testing of the vaccine recipients showed negative nucleocapsid antibodies and no prior SARS-CoV-2 infection. Regarding this clone: Its antigen is as yet unknown.

The receptor comes from a human donor who received a COVID-19 vaccine. The rearrangement joins TRBV6-2 or TRBV6-3 to TRBJ1-1; no definite D call. The starting material was CD4+ T cells from PBMCs cultured with HCoV-229E spike peptides, obtained after COVID-19 vaccination. CDR3 nucleotide sequence: TGTGCCAGCAGTTACACCCGGGTTAGGACTGAAGCTTTCTTT. As protein: CASSYTRVRTEAFF.